This T cell receptor beta chain is drawn from a study of blood T cell repertoires in COVID-19. Regarding this clone: Other nucleotide sequences in the sample specify the same CDR3.

Clones were sequenced by immunoSEQ multiplex PCR, and TCRdb holds only the in-frame ones, with some missing. The sample holds approximately 230,000 clones, around nine tenths seen once. This clonotype originated in a man aged 18 to 35 with active or convalescent COVID-19. The sequenced sample consisted of peripheral blood.

The CDR3 DNA reads as TGTGCCAGCAGCTTAGCGGGAGGTAGCACAGATACGCAGTATTTT. Its translation: CASSLAGGSTDTQYF. V and J are TRBV7-3 and TRBJ2-3; the match to TRBD2 covers 8 bases. Looked up from germline, CDR1 is SGHTA and CDR2 is FQGTGA. The CDR3 loop spans 15 amino acids. V lost 2 bases and J lost 0; bases outside the gene matches: 1.